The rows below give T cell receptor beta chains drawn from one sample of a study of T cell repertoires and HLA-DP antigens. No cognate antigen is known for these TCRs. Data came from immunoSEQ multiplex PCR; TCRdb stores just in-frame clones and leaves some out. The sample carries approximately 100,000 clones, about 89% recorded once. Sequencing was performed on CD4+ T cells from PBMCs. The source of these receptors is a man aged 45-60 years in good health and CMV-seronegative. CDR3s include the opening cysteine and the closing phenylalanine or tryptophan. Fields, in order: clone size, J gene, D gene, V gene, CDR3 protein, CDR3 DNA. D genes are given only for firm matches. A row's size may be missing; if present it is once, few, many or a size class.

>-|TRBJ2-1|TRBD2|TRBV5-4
CASSFGASGVGVQFF
TGTGCCAGCAGCTTTGGGGCTAGCGGGGTCGGGGTGCAGTTCTTC
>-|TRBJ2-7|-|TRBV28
CASSPTGRSSYEQYF
TGTGCCAGCAGTCCGACAGGGAGGAGCTCCTACGAGCAGTACTTC
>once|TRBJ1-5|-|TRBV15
CATSNTVGGAQPQHF
TGTGCCACCAGCAATACCGTGGGGGGGGCTCAGCCCCAGCATTTT
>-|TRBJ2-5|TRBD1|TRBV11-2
CASSLQGDNQETQYF
TGTGCCAGCAGCTTACAGGGGGATAACCAAGAGACCCAGTACTTC
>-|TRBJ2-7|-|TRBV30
CAWSVDGSVLEQYF
TGTGCCTGGAGTGTTGACGGGAGTGTGCTCGAGCAGTACTTC
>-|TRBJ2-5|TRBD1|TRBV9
CASSPQGQGVGETQYF
TGTGCCAGCAGCCCCCAGGGACAGGGGGTTGGGGAGACCCAGTACTTC
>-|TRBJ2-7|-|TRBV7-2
CASSLVTSLYEQYF
TGTGCCAGCAGCTTAGTTACTAGCCTGTACGAGCAGTACTTC
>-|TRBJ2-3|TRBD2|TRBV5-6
CASSYDLLAGGTDTQYF
TGTGCCAGCAGCTACGATCTTCTAGCGGGGGGAACAGATACGCAGTATTTT
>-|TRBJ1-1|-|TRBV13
CASSQGVTEAFF
TGTGCCAGCAGCCAAGGGGTTACTGAAGCTTTCTTT
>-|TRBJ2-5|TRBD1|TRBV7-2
CASSFLSTGEETQYF
TGTGCCAGCAGCTTCTTATCTACAGGGGAAGAGACCCAGTACTTC
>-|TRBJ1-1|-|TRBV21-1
CASRTNTEAFF
TGTGCCAGCAGAACGAACACTGAAGCTTTCTTT
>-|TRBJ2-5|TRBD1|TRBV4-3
CASSQGSRTGRETQYF
TGCGCCAGCAGCCAAGGATCCCGGACAGGGAGGGAGACCCAGTACTTC
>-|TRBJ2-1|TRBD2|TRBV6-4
CASSVVAGGPNEQFF
TGTGCCAGCAGTGTGGTAGCGGGGGGGCCCAATGAGCAGTTCTTC
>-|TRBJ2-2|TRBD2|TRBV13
CASSFGASGYFANTGELFF
TGTGCCAGCAGCTTCGGGGCTAGCGGTTACTTCGCGAACACCGGGGAGCTGTTTTTT
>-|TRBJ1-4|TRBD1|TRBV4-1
CASSETGGHEKLFF
TGCGCCAGCAGCGAAACAGGGGGCCATGAAAAACTGTTTTTT
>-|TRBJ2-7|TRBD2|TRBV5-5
CASSQTGLVNHEQYF
TGTGCCAGCAGCCAAACGGGACTAGTAAATCACGAGCAGTACTTC
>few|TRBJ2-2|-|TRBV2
CASNSFSTGELFF
TGTGCCAGCAACTCGTTTAGTACCGGGGAGCTGTTTTTT
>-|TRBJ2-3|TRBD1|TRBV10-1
CASSDLGQGTDTQYF
TGCGCCAGCAGTGATCTGGGACAGGGCACAGATACGCAGTATTTT
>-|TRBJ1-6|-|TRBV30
CAWKGVFNSPLHF
TGTGCCTGGAAAGGGGTTTTCAATTCACCCCTCCACTTT
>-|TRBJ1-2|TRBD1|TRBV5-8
CASSGSGTGANYGYTF
TGTGCCAGCAGCGGTTCCGGGACAGGGGCTAACTATGGCTACACCTTC
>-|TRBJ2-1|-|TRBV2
CASHLGAIGLNEQFF
TGTGCCAGCCATCTTGGGGCCATAGGGCTGAATGAGCAGTTCTTC
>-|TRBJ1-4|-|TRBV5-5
CASGFEGEKLFF
TGTGCCAGCGGATTCGAAGGAGAAAAACTGTTTTTT
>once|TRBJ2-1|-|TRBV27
CASSFYGSSYNEQFF
TGTGCCAGCAGTTTTTACGGGAGCTCCTACAATGAGCAGTTCTTC
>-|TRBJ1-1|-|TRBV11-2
CASSLTDRSNTEAFF
TGTGCCAGCAGCCTTACTGACCGTTCCAACACTGAAGCTTTCTTT
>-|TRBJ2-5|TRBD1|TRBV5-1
CASSLGQGSWETQYF
TGCGCCAGCAGCTTGGGACAGGGGTCTTGGGAGACCCAGTACTTC
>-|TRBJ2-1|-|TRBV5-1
CASSTGGWQFF
TGCGCCAGCAGCACCGGGGGCTGGCAGTTCTTC
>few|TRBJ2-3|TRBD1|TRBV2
CASRLTGLNSTDTQYF
TGTGCCAGCAGGCTGACAGGGCTAAACTCCACAGATACGCAGTATTTT
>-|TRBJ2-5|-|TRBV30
CAWSGGPKLQETQYF
TGTGCCTGGAGTGGGGGACCGAAACTCCAAGAGACCCAGTACTTC
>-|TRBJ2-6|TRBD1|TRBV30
CAWSQTRGQVFSGANVLTF
TGTGCCTGGTCGCAAACCCGAGGACAGGTGTTCTCTGGGGCCAACGTCCTGACTTTC
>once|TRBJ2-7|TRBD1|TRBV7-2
CASSLNPQGAREQYF
TGTGCCAGCAGTCTAAACCCACAGGGGGCGCGAGAGCAGTACTTC
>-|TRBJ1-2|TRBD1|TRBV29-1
CSVRTGGAAGYTF
TGCAGCGTCCGGACAGGGGGCGCAGCTGGCTACACCTTC
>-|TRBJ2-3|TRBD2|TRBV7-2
CASSLRGIASDTQYF
TGTGCCAGCAGCTTGCGGGGGATCGCTTCAGATACGCAGTATTTT
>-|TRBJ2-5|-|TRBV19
CASSIVTSPETQYF
TGTGCCAGTAGTATAGTCACTAGCCCAGAGACCCAGTACTTC
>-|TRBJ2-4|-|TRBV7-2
CASSLSPGQNIQYF
TGTGCCAGCAGCTTAAGTCCAGGGCAGAACATTCAGTACTTC
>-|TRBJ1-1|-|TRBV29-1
CSVSLLNTEAFF
TGCAGCGTGTCGCTGTTGAACACTGAAGCTTTCTTT
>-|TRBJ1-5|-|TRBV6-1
CASSQGTGTQPQHF
TGTGCCAGCAGCCAAGGGACGGGGACTCAGCCCCAGCATTTT
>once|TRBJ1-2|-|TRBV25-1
CASSEYGGARDGYTF
TGTGCCAGCAGTGAATACGGCGGCGCTAGGGATGGCTACACCTTC
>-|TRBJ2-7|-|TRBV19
CASSSRQARTYEQYF
TGTGCCAGTAGTAGCCGACAGGCCAGAACCTACGAGCAGTACTTC
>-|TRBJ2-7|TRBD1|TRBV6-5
CASSSTGTGTTGVQYF
TGTGCCAGCAGTTCCACCGGGACAGGGACGACGGGCGTGCAGTACTTC
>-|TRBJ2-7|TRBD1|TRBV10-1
CASSNFGTGAYEQYF
TGCGCCAGCAGTAATTTCGGGACAGGGGCTTACGAGCAGTACTTC
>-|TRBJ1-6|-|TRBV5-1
CASSLDRNSPLHF
TGCGCCAGCAGCTTGGACAGAAATTCACCCCTCCACTTT
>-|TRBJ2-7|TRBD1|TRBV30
CAWKGQGQDLVGYEQYF
TGTGCCTGGAAGGGCCAGGGACAGGACTTGGTGGGGTACGAGCAGTACTTC
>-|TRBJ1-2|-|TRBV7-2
CASSLDSRGYTF
TGTGCCAGCAGCTTAGATTCCAGAGGCTACACCTTC
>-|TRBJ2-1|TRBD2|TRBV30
CAWSVMSSGTSGRVAYNEQFF
TGTGCCTGGAGTGTAATGTCGTCGGGGACTAGCGGGAGGGTAGCCTACAATGAGCAGTTCTTC
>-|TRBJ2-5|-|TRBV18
CASSPLSGGQETQYF
TGTGCCAGCTCACCACTTTCCGGGGGACAAGAGACCCAGTACTTC
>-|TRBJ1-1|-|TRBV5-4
CASSLDPGRATEAFF
TGTGCCAGCAGCTTGGATCCGGGGAGGGCCACTGAAGCTTTCTTT
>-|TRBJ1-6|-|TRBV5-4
CASSLPGSPLHF
TGTGCCAGCAGCTTGCCAGGGTCACCCCTCCACTTT
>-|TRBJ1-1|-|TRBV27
CASSPDIRQNTEAFF
TGTGCCAGCAGTCCCGACATCCGACAGAACACTGAAGCTTTCTTT